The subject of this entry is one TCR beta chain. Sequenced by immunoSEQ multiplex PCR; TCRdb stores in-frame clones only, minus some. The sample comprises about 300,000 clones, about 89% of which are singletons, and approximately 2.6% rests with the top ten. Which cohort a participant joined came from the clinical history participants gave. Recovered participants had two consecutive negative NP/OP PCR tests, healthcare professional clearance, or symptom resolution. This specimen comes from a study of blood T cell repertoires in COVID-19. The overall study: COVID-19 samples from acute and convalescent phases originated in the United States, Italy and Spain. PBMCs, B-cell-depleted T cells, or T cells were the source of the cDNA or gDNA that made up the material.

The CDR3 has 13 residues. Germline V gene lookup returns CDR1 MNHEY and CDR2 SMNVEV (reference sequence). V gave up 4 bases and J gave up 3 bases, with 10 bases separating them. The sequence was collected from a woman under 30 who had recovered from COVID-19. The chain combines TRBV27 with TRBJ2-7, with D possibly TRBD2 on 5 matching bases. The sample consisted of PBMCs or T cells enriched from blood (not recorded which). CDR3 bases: TGTGCCAGCAGTTGGGCAAGCGGCTACGAGCAGTACTTC. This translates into CASSWASGYEQYF.